The following is a T cell receptor (beta chain) sequence with its context. What it binds is unknown. In germline, CDR1 is MGHRA, CDR2 YSYEKL. V lost 0 bases to trimming and J lost 0 bases, with 12 bases between them. The CDR3 has 17 amino acids. Sequencing used immunoSEQ multiplex PCR; TCRdb keeps in-frame clones, though not all of them. The table records 150,000 to 200,000 clones, about 92% of them present only once. This record comes from a study of T cell responses to AZD1222 COVID-19 vaccine. Overall study findings and caveats: Spike-specific TCRs gained breadth and depth after people received two AZD1222 doses. Researchers report vaccine-associated CD4 TCRs spanning spike, with dominance at 160-218 and 743-854.

This specimen was peripheral blood, taken on day 0 of AZD1222 vaccination. The chain is built from TRBV4-1 and TRBJ2-1; D is undetermined. The receptor comes from an adult in good health. The CDR3 here is CASSQDGPTASYNEQFF. The CDR3 region has the DNA TGCGCCAGCAGCCAAGATGGTCCCACCGCCTCCTACAATGAGCAGTTCTTC.